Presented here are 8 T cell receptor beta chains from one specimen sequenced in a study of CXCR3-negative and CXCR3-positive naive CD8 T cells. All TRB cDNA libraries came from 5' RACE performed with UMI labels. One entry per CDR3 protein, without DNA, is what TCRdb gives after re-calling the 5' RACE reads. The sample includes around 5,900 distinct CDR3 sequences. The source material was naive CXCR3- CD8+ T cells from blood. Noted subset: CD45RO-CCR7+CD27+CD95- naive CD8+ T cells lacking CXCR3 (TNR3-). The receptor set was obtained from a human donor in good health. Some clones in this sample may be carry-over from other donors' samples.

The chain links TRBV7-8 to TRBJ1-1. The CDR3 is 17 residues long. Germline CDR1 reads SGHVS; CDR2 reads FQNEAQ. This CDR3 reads CASSSPPPRDRNTEAFF.

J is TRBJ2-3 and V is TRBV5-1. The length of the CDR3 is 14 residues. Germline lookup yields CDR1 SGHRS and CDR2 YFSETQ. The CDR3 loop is CASSLVSDPDTQYF.

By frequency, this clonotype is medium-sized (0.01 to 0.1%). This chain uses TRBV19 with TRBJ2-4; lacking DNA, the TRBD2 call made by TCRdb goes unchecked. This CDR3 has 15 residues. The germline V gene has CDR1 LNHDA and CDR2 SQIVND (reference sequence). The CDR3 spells CASSILAGSGNIQYF.

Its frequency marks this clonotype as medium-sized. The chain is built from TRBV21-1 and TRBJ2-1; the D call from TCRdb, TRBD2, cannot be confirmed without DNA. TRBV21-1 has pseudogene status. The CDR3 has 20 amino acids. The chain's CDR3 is CASSKETRGQAGALYNEQFF.

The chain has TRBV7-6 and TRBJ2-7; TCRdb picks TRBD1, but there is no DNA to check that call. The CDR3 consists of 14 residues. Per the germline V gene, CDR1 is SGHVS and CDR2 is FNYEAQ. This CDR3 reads CASSPPGQNYEQYF.

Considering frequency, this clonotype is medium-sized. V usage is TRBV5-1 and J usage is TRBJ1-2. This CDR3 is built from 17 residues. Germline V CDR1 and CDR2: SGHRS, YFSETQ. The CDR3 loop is CASSFGAGERANYGYTF.

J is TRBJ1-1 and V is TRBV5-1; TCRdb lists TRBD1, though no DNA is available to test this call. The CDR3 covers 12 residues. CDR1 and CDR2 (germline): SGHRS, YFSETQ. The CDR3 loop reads CASSWTGGEAFF.

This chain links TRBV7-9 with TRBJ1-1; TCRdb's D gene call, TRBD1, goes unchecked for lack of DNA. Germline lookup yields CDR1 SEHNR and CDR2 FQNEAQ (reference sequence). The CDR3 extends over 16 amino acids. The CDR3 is CASSASLGQGDTEAFF. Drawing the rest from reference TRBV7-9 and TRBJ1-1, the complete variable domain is DTGVSQNPRHKITKRGQNVTFRCDPISEHNRLYWYRQTLGQGPEFLTYFQNEAQLEKSRLLSDRFSAERPKGSFSTLEIQRTEQGDSAMYLCASSASLGQGDTEAFFGQGTRLTVV.